Sequencing of this T cell receptor (beta chain) was carried out in a study of T cells after yellow fever vaccination. For this clonotype: Its target is not known.

As TCR cDNA was made by 5'RACE template switching, a universal primer site and UMIs were added. TCRdb redid the calling of the 5' RACE reads with MiXCR, one entry per CDR3 protein. The sample lists 450,000 to 550,000 distinct CDR3 sequences, 20% to 25% seen once, with about 16% in the top ten. Study observations and caveats: Reappearing after the booster were most of the clones from primary vaccination (around 96% CD4, approximately 85% CD8).

CDR1 and CDR2 (germline): SGHTS, YDEGEE. Trimming took 1 base from V and 0 from J, leaving 10 bases between them. This CDR3 has 15 residues. The receptor comes from a man younger than 30 who received the YFV17D yellow fever vaccine. The sequences come from PBMCs, collected roughly 20 days after the first yellow fever vaccination. This chain connects TRBV5-8 to TRBJ1-1; possible D gene TRBD1, 6 bases. CDR3 residues: CASSLQGSVNTEAFF. The CDR3, as DNA: TGTGCCAGCAGCTTGCAGGGGTCGGTGAACACTGAAGCTTTCTTT. Supplemented by reference TRBV5-8 and TRBJ1-1, the full variable domain reads EAGVTQSPTHLIKTRGQQATLRCSPISGHTSVYWYQQALGLGLQFLLWYDEGEERNRGNFPPRFSGRQFPNYSSELNVNALELEDSALYLCASSLQGSVNTEAFFGQGTRLTVV.